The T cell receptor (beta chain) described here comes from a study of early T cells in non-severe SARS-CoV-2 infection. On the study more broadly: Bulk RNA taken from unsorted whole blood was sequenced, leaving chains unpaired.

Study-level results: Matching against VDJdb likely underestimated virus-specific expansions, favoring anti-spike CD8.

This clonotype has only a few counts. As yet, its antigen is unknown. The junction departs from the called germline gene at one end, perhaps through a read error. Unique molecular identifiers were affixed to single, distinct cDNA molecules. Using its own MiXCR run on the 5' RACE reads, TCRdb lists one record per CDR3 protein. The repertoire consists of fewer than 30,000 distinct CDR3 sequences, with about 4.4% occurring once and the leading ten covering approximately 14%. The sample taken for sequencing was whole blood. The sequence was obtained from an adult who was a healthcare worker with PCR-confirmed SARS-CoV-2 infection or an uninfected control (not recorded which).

In DNA, the CDR3 is TGTGCTAGCAGCCCCGGACTAGCGGGAGCGAATGAGCAGTTCTTC. It is translated as CASSPGLAGANEQFF. The rearrangement links TRBV7-7 to TRBJ2-1; TRBD2 matches at 13 bases. The CDR3 is 15 amino acids. Germline V CDR1 and CDR2: SSHAT, FNYEAQ (reference sequence).